This is a list of T cell receptor beta chains from one sample in a study of T cell responses to AZD1222 COVID-19 vaccine. TCRdb's copy holds only in-frame clones and misses some; the assay was immunoSEQ multiplex PCR. The sample has fewer than 100,000 clones, about 88% seen once. This material consisted of peripheral blood, taken on day 0 of AZD1222 vaccination. The receptors originated from an adult in good health. Each CDR3 is given with its conserved first and last residue. D genes are given only for firm matches. A clone size is listed for some rows: how often the clone was seen (once, few, many), or a class if it is expanded.

size | D | J | V | DNA | CDR3
NA | NA | TRBJ2-7 | TRBV9 | TGTGCCAGCAGCGTAGCGGAGATCTCCTACGAGCAGTACTTC | CASSVAEISYEQYF
few | NA | TRBJ1-5 | TRBV6-5 | TGTGCCAGCAGTTACGCACAGGGTATGCCCCAGCATTTT | CASSYAQGMPQHF
NA | NA | TRBJ2-2 | TRBV28 | TGTGCCAGCAGCCCAATGACAGGGAACACCGGGGAGCTGTTTTTT | CASSPMTGNTGELFF
NA | TRBD1 | TRBJ1-2 | TRBV7-2 | TGTGCCAGCAGCCGTGGAGGGGGCCCAACACCCAATGGCTACACCTTC | CASSRGGGPTPNGYTF
NA | TRBD2 | TRBJ2-1 | TRBV10-2 | TGCGCCAGCAGTGAGTCTTTAGCGGGAGCGTCCTACAATGAGCAGTTCTTC | CASSESLAGASYNEQFF
NA | TRBD1 | TRBJ1-2 | TRBV28 | TGTGCCAGCACCCCGCCAGGGACAGGGATCTACTATGGCTACACCTTC | CASTPPGTGIYYGYTF
NA | NA | TRBJ2-7 | TRBV7-2 | TGTGCCAGCAGATCAGGGTTCTACGAGCAGTACTTC | CASRSGFYEQYF
NA | NA | TRBJ1-1 | TRBV4-2 | TGTGCCAGCAGCCAAAGGGACACGAACACTGAAGCTTTCTTT | CASSQRDTNTEAFF
NA | NA | TRBJ2-7 | TRBV3-1/TRBV3-2 | TGTGCCAGCAGCGTCGGCCCAGGGATCACCTACGAGCAGTACTTC | CASSVGPGITYEQYF
NA | NA | TRBJ2-7 | TRBV27 | TGTGCCAGCAGTGGGGTGAGGGACGAGCAGTACTTC | CASSGVRDEQYF
few | NA | TRBJ1-1 | TRBV3-1/TRBV3-2 | TGTGCCAGCAGCCAAGATCAGAGGGTGGGGAACACTGAAGCTTTCTTT | CASSQDQRVGNTEAFF
NA | NA | TRBJ1-2 | TRBV2 | TGTGCCAGCAGTGAAGCGGGGGCTGGCTACACCTTC | CASSEAGAGYTF
NA | NA | TRBJ1-3 | TRBV5-6 | TGTGCCAGCAGCCCCCAAGGCGGGGCTCCCTCTGGAAACACCATATATTTT | CASSPQGGAPSGNTIYF
NA | NA | TRBJ2-1 | TRBV11-3 | TGTGCCAGCAGCCGGCGGTCCAATGAGCAGTTCTTC | CASSRRSNEQFF